A selection of T cell receptor beta chains follows, all from one sample in a study of shared clonotypes between healthy human individuals. The data were produced by immunoSEQ multiplex PCR, yet TCRdb's version contains in-frame clones alone and is incomplete. The repertoire holds fewer than 650,000 clones, 60% to 85% seen once, with 10% to 15% in the top ten. The sequenced sample consisted of PBMCs. The source is a middle-aged woman in good health. Some clones in this sample may be carry-over from other donors' samples. The CDR3 runs from the conserved cysteine through the conserved F or W. D genes are given only for firm matches. Clone size, where shown, is once, few, many, or a class for clones that have expanded.

D gene	clone size	V gene	J gene	CDR3 protein	CDR3 DNA
NA	once	TRBV5-8	TRBJ2-1	CASSLSSYNEQFF	TGTGCCAGCAGCCTTAGCTCCTACAATGAGCAGTTCTTC
NA	once	TRBV11-3	TRBJ2-1	CASSKGDLSGNEQFF	TGTGCCAGCAGCAAGGGGGACCTATCTGGCAATGAGCAGTTCTTC
NA	NA	TRBV2	TRBJ1-3	CASRARGAMDTIYF	TGTGCCAGCAGGGCCAGGGGCGCAATGGACACCATATATTTT
NA	NA	TRBV5-6	TRBJ2-5	CASSSYAPYRIQETQYF	TGTGCCAGCAGCTCCTACGCCCCCTACAGGATTCAAGAGACCCAGTACTTC
TRBD1	NA	TRBV30	TRBJ1-3	CAWNKGTAGNTIYF	TGTGCCTGGAACAAAGGGACAGCTGGAAACACCATATATTTT
NA	NA	TRBV18	TRBJ2-7	CASSSSGSSYEQYF	TGTGCCAGCTCAAGCTCGGGTAGCTCCTACGAGCAGTACTTC
NA	few	TRBV28	TRBJ1-3	CASSSTPNTIYF	TGTGCCAGCAGTTCTACACCGAACACCATATATTTT
NA	once	TRBV7-3	TRBJ2-3	CASSTLLVDTQYF	TGTGCCAGCAGCACCTTACTAGTGGATACGCAGTATTTT
TRBD1	NA	TRBV4-2	TRBJ1-2	CASSQLGQGNGYTF	TGTGCCAGCAGCCAACTGGGACAGGGGAATGGCTACACCTTC
NA	NA	TRBV5-3	TRBJ2-2	CARPQENTGELFF	TGTGCCAGGCCACAGGAGAACACCGGGGAGCTGTTTTTT
TRBD2	few	TRBV10-1	TRBJ2-5	CASSRGTSGTETQYF	TGCGCCAGCAGTAGGGGGACTAGCGGGACGGAGACCCAGTACTTC
TRBD1	NA	TRBV11-2	TRBJ2-4	CASSARQGFWGNIQYF	TGTGCCAGCAGCGCCCGACAGGGGTTTTGGGGAAACATTCAGTACTTC
NA	NA	TRBV12-2	TRBJ2-2	CASRLAYRGQIDGELFF	TGTGCAAGTCGCTTAGCTTACAGGGGACAAATTGACGGGGAGCTGTTTTTT
NA	few	TRBV7-6	TRBJ1-2	CASSRGGSDYGYTF	TGTGCCAGCAGCCGCGGGGGGTCGGACTATGGCTACACCTTC
TRBD2	NA	TRBV5-1	TRBJ2-5	CASSRLAGGRGETQYF	TGCGCCAGCAGTCGACTAGCGGGAGGGCGAGGAGAGACCCAGTACTTC
TRBD1	many	TRBV5-8	TRBJ2-7	CASSFQGALFEQYF	TGTGCCAGCAGCTTCCAGGGGGCGTTATTCGAGCAGTACTTC
NA	NA	TRBV30	TRBJ2-3	CAWSGRDTQYF	TGTGCCTGGAGTGGACGAGATACGCAGTATTTT
NA	NA	TRBV18	TRBJ1-1	CASSTTLGRAWITEAFF	TGTGCCAGCTCGACCACACTCGGGAGGGCTTGGATCACTGAAGCTTTCTTT
TRBD2	many	TRBV15	TRBJ2-5	CATSSGTSGAEVQYF	TGTGCCACCAGCAGTGGGACTAGTGGCGCTGAGGTCCAGTACTTC
NA	once	TRBV5-8	TRBJ2-3	CASSPGMSVSTDTQYF	TGTGCCAGCAGCCCCGGGATGTCCGTAAGCACAGATACGCAGTATTTT
NA	NA	TRBV7-9	TRBJ1-4	CASSFGGGSEKLFF	TGTGCCAGCAGCTTCGGGGGAGGTAGTGAAAAACTGTTTTTT
NA	NA	TRBV18	TRBJ2-7	CASSPPGTPYEQYF	TGTGCCAGCTCACCACCGGGCACCCCCTACGAGCAGTACTTC
NA	NA	TRBV6-5	TRBJ1-2	CASKGQINYGYTF	TGTGCCAGCAAAGGACAGATTAACTATGGCTACACCTTC
NA	NA	TRBV10-3	TRBJ2-3	CAISEGRSTDTQYF	TGTGCCATCAGTGAAGGCAGGAGCACAGATACGCAGTATTTT
NA	NA	TRBV6-1	TRBJ1-5	CASSGFRVQPQHF	TGTGCCAGCAGTGGATTCAGGGTTCAGCCCCAGCATTTT
TRBD2	NA	TRBV28	TRBJ2-2	CASSLSLAGAGELFF	TGTGCCAGCAGTTTATCGCTAGCGGGGGCCGGGGAGCTGTTTTTT
NA	NA	TRBV5-1	TRBJ1-1	CASSLLAGAAEAFF	TGCGCCAGCAGCTTGTTGGCGGGGGCGGCTGAAGCTTTCTTT
NA	NA	TRBV7-9	TRBJ2-3	CASSSPSGASRRSTDTQYF	TGTGCCAGCAGCTCCCCGTCCGGGGCTAGCCGAAGGAGCACAGATACGCAGTATTTT
NA	NA	TRBV5-1	TRBJ2-3	CASSLGPADTQYF	TGCGCCAGCAGCTTGGGCCCTGCAGATACGCAGTATTTT
TRBD1	once	TRBV2	TRBJ1-2	CASSPGQGGGYGYTF	TGTGCCAGCAGCCCTGGACAGGGCGGAGGCTATGGCTACACCTTC
NA	NA	TRBV5-4	TRBJ2-7	CASSLDYEQYF	TGTGCCAGCAGCCTGGACTACGAGCAGTACTTC
NA	NA	TRBV5-1	TRBJ1-2	CASSSRLAGGDGYTF	TGCGCCAGCAGCTCACGTTTGGCGGGGGGCGATGGCTACACCTTC
TRBD2	NA	TRBV5-6	TRBJ2-5	CASSLEGHGRGRETQYF	TGTGCCAGCAGCTTGGAGGGACACGGGAGGGGTAGGGAGACCCAGTACTTC
NA	NA	TRBV14	TRBJ2-1	CASSLGTEQFF	TGTGCCAGCAGCCTGGGGACAGAGCAGTTCTTC